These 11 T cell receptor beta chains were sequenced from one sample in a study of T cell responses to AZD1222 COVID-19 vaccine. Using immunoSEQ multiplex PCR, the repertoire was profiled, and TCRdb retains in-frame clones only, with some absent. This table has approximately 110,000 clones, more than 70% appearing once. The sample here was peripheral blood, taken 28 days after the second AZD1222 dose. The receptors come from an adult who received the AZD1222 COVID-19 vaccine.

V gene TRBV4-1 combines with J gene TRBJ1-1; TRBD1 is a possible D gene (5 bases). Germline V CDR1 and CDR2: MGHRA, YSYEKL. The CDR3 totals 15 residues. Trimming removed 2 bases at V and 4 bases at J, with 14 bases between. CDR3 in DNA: TGCGCCAGCAGCCAAAGCGTGGGGCGGGGCACTGAAGCTTTCTTT. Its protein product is CASSQSVGRGTEAFF.

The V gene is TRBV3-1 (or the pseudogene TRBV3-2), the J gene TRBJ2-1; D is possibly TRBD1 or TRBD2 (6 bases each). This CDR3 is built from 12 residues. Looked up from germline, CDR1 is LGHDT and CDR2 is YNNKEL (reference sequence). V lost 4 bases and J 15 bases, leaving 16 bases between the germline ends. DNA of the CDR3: TGTGCCAGCAGCCTCGGAATGAGGGGGGTGTTCTTC. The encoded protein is CASSLGMRGVFF.

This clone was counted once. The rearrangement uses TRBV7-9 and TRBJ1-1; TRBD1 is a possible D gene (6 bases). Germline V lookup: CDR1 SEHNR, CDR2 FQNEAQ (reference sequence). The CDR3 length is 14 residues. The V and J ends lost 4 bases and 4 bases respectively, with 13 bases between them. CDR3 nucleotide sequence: TGTGCCAGCAGCTCTAAGGGGGATTCCACTGAAGCTTTCTTT. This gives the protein CASSSKGDSTEAFF.

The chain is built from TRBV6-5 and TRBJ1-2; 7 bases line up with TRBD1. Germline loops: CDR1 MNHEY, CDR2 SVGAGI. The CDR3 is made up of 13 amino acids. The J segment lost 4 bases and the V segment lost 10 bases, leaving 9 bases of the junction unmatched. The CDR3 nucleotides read TGTGCCACTTTTGACAGGGTGGTCTATGGCTACACCTTC. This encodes CATFDRVVYGYTF.

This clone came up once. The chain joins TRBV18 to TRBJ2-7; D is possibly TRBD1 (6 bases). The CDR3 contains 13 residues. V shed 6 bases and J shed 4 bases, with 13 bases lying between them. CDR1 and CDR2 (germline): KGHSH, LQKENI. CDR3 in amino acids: CASSPAQGYEQYF. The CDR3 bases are TGTGCCAGCTCCCCCGCCCAGGGGTACGAGCAGTACTTC.

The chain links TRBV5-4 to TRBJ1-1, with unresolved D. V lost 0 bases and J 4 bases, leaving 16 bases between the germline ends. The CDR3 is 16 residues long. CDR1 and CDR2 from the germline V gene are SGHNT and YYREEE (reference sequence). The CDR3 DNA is TGTGCCAGCAGCTTGGTTGGCAGGCAGTCTACCACTGAAGCTTTCTTT. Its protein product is CASSLVGRQSTTEAFF.

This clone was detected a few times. The CDR3 sequence: CASMRTTGAGYTF. The CDR3 DNA reads TGTGCCAGCATGAGGACAACAGGGGCCGGCTACACCTTC. The V call is TRBV6-5, the J call TRBJ1-2; 7 nucleotides line up with TRBD1. Germline assignment: CDR1 MNHEY and CDR2 SVGAGI. After removal of 7 bases from V and 8 bases from J, the junction contained 10 bases not matched to a gene. The CDR3 consists of 13 residues.

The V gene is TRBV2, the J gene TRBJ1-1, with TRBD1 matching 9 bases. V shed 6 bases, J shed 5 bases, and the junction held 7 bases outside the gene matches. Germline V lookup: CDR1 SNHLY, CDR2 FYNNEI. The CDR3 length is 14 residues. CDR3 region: CASRVTGGRTEAFF. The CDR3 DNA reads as TGTGCCAGCAGGGTGACAGGGGGTCGTACTGAAGCTTTCTTT.

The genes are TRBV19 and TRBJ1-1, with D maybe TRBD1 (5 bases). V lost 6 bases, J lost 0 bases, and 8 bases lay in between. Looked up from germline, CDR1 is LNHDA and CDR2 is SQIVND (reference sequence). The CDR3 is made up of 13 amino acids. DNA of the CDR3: TGTGCCAGTAGCCGACAGATGAACACTGAAGCTTTCTTT. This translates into CASSRQMNTEAFF.

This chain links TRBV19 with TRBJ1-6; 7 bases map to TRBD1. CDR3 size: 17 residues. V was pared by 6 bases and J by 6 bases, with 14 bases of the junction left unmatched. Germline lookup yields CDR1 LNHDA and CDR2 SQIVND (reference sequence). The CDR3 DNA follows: TGTGCCAGTAGCCGGAAGGGGACAGTGACGTTTAATTCACCCCTCCACTTT. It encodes CASSRKGTVTFNSPLHF.

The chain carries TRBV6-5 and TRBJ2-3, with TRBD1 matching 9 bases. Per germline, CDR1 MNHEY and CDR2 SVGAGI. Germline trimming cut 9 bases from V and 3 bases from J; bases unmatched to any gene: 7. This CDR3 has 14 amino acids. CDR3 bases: TGTGCCAGTCTTAAAGGGACAGGGACAGATACGCAGTATTTT. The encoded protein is CASLKGTGTDTQYF.